This TCR beta chain was retrieved from a study of Ad26.COV2.S vaccination and SARS-CoV-2 variants. As to treatment: approximately 18 received Ad26.COV2.S at low or high dose, single or two shots; a few received placebo; per-sample allocation not given. Vaccine and placebo recipients were sampled on day 63 after the first injection. This CDR3 spans 11 amino acids. CDR1 and CDR2 from the germline V gene are MNHEY and SVGAGI. Trimming stripped 4 bases from V and 5 bases from J, with 6 bases between. Sequencing used immunoSEQ multiplex PCR; TCRdb keeps in-frame clones, though not all of them. The sample consists of 350,000 to 450,000 clones, roughly 85% of them appearing once.

The receptor comes from a person aged 18-65 years who received the Ad26.COV2.S COVID-19 vaccine or a placebo. The sequencing used peripheral blood, collected in a trial of Ad26.COV2.S vaccine versus placebo. J is TRBJ2-7 and V is TRBV6-5, with no clear D. The CDR3 coding sequence is TGTGCCAGCAGTTTTGGGGACGAGCAGTACTTC. Protein: CASSFGDEQYF.